The present TCR beta chain was sequenced within a study of cytomegalovirus exposure and HLA in healthy donors. General study findings and limits: The only immune exposure information that was available was CMV serostatus.

The germline V gene encodes CDR1 LGHNA and CDR2 YNFKEQ. CDR3 length: 15 amino acids. The J segment lost 7 bases and the V segment lost 0 bases, leaving 8 bases of the junction unmatched. A word on this clone: Its specificity is not known.

Healthy donors of bone marrow made up the group. Vbeta (60) and Jbeta (13) primers were used in the PCR. Sequencing was performed with immunoSEQ multiplex PCR; in TCRdb, only in-frame clones are kept and a portion is missing. The sample lists under 200,000 clones, roughly 73% occurring once. Input material: PBMCs. V gene TRBV4-2 combines with J gene TRBJ1-2, with 7 bases lining up with TRBD1. The receptor was isolated from a woman between 25 and 40 years old in good health and CMV-seronegative. CDR3 sequence (DNA): TGTGCCAGCAGCCAAGACAGGACAGGAGGTTTTGGCTACACCTTC. Translation: CASSQDRTGGFGYTF.